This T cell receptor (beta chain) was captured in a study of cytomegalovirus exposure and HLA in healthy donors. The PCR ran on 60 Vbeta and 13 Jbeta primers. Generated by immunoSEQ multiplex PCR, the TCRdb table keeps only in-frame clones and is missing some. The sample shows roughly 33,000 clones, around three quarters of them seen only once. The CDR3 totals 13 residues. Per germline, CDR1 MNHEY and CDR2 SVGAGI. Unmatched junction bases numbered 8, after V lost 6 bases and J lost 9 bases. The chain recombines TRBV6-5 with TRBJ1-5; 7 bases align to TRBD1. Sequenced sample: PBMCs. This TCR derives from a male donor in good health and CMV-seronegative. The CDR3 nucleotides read TGTGCCAGCAGCCCCCAGGGGGGAGGGCCCCAGCATTTT. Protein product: CASSPQGGGPQHF.